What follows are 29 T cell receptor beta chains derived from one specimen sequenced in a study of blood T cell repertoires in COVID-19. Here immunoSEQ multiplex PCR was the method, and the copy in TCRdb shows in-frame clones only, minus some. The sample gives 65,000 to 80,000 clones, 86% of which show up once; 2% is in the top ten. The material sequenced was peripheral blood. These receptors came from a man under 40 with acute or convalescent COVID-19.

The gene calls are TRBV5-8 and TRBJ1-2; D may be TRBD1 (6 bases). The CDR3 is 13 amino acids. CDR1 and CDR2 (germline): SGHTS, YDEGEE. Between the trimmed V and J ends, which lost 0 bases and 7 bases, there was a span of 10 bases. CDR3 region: CASSLVVRGGYTF. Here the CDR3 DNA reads TGTGCCAGCAGCTTGGTGGTCAGGGGTGGCTACACCTTC.

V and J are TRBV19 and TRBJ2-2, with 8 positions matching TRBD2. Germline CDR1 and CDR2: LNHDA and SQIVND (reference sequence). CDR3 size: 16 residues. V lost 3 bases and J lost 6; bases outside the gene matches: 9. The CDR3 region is CASSIDGTRPPGELFF. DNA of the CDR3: TGTGCCAGTAGTATTGACGGGACTAGACCCCCCGGGGAGCTGTTTTTT. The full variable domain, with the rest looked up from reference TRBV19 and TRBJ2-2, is DGGITQSPKYLFRKEGQNVTLSCEQNLNHDAMYWYRQDPGQGLRLIYYSQIVNDFQKGDIAEGYSVSREKKESFPLTVTSAQKNPTAFYLCASSIDGTRPPGELFFGEGSRLTVL.

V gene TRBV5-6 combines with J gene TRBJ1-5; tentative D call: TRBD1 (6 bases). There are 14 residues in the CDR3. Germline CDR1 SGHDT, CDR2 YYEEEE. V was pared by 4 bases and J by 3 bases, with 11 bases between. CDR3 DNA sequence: TGTGCCAGCAGCAGAACAGGGAACAATCAGCCCCAGCATTTT. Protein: CASSRTGNNQPQHF.

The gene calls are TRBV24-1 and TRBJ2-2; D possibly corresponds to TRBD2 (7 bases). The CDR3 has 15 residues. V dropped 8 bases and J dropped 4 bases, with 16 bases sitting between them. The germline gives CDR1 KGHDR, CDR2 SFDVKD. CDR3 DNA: TGTGCCACCAAGGCGGGGGCAAAGTCCACCGGGGAGCTGTTTTTT. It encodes CATKAGAKSTGELFF.

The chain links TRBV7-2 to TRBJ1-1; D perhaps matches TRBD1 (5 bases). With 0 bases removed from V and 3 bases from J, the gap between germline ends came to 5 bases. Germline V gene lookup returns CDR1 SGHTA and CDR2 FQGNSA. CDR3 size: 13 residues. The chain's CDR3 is CASSLAGDTEAFF. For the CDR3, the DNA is TGTGCCAGCAGCTTAGCAGGGGACACTGAAGCTTTCTTT.

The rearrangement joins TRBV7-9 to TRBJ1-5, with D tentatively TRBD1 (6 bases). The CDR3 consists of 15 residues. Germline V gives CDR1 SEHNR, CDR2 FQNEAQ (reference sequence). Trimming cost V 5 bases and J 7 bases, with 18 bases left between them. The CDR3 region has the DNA TGTGCCAGCAGCCAGGGCGGGGGGCGATGGCAGCCCCAGCATTTT. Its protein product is CASSQGGGRWQPQHF.

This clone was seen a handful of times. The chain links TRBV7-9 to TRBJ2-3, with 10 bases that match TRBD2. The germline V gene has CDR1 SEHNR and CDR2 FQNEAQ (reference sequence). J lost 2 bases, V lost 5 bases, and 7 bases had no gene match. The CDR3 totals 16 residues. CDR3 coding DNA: TGTGCCAGCAGCCAGCGGGGGGGTAGACACACAGATACGCAGTATTTT. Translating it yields CASSQRGGRHTDTQYF.

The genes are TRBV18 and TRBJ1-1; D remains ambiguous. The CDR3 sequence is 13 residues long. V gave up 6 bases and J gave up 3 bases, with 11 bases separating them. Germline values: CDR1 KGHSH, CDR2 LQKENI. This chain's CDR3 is CASSLSIHTEAFF. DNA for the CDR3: TGTGCCAGCTCCCTCAGTATCCACACTGAAGCTTTCTTT.

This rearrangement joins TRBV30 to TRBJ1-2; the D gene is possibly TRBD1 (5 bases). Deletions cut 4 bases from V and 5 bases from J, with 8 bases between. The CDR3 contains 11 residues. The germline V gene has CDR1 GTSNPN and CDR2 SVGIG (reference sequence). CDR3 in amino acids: CAWTGGYGYTF. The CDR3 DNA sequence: TGTGCCTGGACGGGGGGGTATGGCTACACCTTC.

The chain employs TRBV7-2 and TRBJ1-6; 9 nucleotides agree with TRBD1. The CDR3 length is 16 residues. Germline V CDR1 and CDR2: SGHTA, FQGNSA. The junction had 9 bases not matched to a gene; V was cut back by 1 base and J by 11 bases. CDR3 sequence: CASSLEFGTGYTPLHF. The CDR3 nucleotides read TGTGCCAGCAGCTTAGAGTTTGGGACAGGGTACACACCCCTCCACTTT.

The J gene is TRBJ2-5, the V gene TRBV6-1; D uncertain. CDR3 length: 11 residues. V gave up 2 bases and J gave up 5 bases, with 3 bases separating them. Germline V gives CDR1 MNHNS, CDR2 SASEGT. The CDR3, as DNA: TGTGCCAGCAGTGAACCGGAGACCCAGTACTTC. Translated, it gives CASSEPETQYF.

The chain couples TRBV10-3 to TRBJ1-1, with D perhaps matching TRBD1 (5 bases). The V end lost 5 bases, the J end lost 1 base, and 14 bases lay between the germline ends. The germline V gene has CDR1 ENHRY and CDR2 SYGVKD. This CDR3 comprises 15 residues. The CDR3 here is CAISKTTESNTEAFF. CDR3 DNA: TGTGCCATCAGTAAAACGACAGAATCGAACACTGAAGCTTTCTTT.

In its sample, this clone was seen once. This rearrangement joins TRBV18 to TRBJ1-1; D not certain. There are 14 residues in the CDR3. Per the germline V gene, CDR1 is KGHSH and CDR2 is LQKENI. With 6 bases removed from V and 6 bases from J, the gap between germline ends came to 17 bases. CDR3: CASSPVGGKPEAFF. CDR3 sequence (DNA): TGTGCCAGCTCCCCTGTCGGAGGGAAGCCTGAAGCTTTCTTT.

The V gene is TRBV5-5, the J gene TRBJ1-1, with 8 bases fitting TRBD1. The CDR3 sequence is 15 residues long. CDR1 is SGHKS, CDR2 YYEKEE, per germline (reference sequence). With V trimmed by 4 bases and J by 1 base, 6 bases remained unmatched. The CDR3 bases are TGTGCCAGCAGCGGAAGACAGGGGACGAACACTGAAGCTTTCTTT. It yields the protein CASSGRQGTNTEAFF.

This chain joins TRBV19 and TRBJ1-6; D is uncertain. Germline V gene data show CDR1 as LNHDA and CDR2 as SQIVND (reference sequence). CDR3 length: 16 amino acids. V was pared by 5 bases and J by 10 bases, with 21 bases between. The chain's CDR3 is CASSGLGAPGISPLHF. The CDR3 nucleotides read TGTGCCAGTAGTGGCTTGGGAGCACCGGGGATCTCACCCCTCCACTTT.

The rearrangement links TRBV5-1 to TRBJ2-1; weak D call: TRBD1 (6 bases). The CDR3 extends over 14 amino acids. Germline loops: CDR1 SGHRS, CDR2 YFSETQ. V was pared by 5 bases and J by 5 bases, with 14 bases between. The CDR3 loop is CASSPGTINNEQFF. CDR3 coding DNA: TGCGCCAGCAGTCCCGGGACAATAAACAATGAGCAGTTCTTC.

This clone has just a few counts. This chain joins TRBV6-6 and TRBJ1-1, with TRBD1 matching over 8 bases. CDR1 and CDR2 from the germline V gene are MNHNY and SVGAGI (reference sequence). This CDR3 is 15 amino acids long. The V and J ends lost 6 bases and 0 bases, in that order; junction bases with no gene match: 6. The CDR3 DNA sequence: TGTGCCAGCAGCCCCAGGGGACAGGTGAACACTGAAGCTTTCTTT. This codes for CASSPRGQVNTEAFF.

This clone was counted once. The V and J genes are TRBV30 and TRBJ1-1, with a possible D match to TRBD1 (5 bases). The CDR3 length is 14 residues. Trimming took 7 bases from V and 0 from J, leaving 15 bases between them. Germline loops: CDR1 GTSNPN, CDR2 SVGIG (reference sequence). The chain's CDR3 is CASRKQVMNTEAFF. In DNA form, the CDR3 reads TGTGCCTCGAGAAAACAGGTTATGAACACTGAAGCTTTCTTT.

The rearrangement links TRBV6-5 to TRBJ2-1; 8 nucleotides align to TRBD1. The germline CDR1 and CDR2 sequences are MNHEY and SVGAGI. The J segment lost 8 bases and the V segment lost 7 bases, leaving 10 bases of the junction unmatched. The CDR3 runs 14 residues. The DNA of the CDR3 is TGTGCCAGCACCCCCACAGGGGGTTGGCATGAGCAGTTCTTC. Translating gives CASTPTGGWHEQFF.

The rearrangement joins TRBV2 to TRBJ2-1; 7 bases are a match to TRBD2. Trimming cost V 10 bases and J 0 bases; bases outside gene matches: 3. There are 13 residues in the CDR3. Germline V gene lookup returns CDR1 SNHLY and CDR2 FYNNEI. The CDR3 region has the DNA TGTGCCACCGGGGGGATCTCCTACAATGAGCAGTTCTTC. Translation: CATGGISYNEQFF.

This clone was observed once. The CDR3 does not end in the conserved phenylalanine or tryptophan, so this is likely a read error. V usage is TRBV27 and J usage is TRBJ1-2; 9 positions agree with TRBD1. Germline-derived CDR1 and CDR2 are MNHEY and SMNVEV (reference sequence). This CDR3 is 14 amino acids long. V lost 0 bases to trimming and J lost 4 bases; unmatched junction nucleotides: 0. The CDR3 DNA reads TGTGCCAGCAGTTTATCGGGACAGGGCTATGGCTACACCCTC. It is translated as CASSLSGQGYGYTL.

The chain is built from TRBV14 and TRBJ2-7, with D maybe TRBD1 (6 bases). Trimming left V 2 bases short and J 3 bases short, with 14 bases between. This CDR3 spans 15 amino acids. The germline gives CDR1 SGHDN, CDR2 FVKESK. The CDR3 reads CASSQPTRGLYEQYF. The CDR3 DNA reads TGTGCCAGCAGCCAACCGACCAGGGGTCTCTACGAGCAGTACTTC.

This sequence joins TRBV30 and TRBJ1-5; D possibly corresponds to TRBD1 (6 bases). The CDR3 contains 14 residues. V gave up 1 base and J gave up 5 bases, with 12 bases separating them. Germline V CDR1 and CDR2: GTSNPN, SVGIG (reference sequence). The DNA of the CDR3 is TGTGCCTGGAGTGCGAGGACAGCCTATCAGCCCCAGCATTTT. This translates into CAWSARTAYQPQHF.

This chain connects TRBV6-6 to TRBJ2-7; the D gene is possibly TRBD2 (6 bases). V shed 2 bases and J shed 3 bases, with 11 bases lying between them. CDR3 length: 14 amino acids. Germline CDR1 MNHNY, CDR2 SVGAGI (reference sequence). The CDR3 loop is CASSYTRDGYEQYV. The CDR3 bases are TGTGCCAGCAGTTACACGCGGGACGGCTACGAGCAGTACGTC.

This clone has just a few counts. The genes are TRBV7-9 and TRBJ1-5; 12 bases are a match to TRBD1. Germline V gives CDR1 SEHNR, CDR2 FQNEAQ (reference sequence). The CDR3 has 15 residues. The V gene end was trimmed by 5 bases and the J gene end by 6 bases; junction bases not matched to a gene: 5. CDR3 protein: CASSPGTGGPQPQHF. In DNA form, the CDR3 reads TGTGCCAGCAGCCCGGGGACAGGGGGCCCTCAGCCCCAGCATTTT.

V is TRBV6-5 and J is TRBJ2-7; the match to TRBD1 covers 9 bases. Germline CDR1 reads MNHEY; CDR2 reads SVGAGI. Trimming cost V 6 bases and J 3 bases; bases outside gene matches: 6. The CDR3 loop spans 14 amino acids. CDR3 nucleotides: TGTGCCAGCAGACCGGGACAGGGATTCTACGAGCAGTACGTC. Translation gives CASRPGQGFYEQYV.

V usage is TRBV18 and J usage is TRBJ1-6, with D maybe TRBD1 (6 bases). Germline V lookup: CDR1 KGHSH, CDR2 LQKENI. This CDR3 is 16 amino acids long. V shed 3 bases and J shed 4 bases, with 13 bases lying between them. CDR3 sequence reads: CASSPRGPDYNSPLHF. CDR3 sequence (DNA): TGTGCCAGCTCACCCAGGGGCCCCGATTATAATTCACCCCTCCACTTT.

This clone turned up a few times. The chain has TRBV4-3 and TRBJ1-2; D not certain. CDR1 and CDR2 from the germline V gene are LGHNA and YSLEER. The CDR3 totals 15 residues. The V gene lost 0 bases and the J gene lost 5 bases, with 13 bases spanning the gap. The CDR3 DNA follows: TGCGCCAGCAGCCAAGATTTTCCAGAGAGGTATGGCTACACCTTC. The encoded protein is CASSQDFPERYGYTF.

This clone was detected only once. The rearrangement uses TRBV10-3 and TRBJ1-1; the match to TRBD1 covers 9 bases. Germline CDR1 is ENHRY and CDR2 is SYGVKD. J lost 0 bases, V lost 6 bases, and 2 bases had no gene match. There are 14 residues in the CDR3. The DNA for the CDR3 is TGTGCCATCAGCTGGGACAGGGTGAACACTGAAGCTTTCTTT. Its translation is CAISWDRVNTEAFF.